This T cell receptor beta chain was obtained from a study of identical twins. The study, taken as a whole, reports: Out-of-frame TCR alpha sharing in monozygotic twins exceeded recombination model predictions. The authors drew conclusions from cross-sectional statistical analysis rather than following the same donors.

TCRdb itself ran the 5' RACE reads through MiXCR, one entry per CDR3 protein. The sample holds 600,000 to 850,000 distinct CDR3 sequences; 15% to 20% are singletons and the top ten take under 15%. As for this clonotype: Its antigen remains unidentified.

These data were also filed under a second study, of T cells expressing NK-cell markers. From that report: Sorted T-cell subsets CD3+CD56+NKG2C+, CD3+CD56+NKG2C- and CD3+CD56-NKG2C+ were TCR beta-sequenced.

The receptor's source is a woman aged 18-35 years in good health. Sequencing input: PBMCs.

In nucleotides, the CDR3 is TGTGCCACAGTCGGGCGTAACAATGAGCAGTTCTTC. It specifies CATVGRNNEQFF. The chain uses TRBV6-5 and TRBJ2-1; D is unclear. The V end was cut by 10 bases, the J end by 5 bases, with 12 bases between. Germline V lookup: CDR1 MNHEY, CDR2 SVGAGI. The CDR3 contains 12 residues.